This T cell receptor beta chain was sequenced for a study of blood T cells in healthy people across ages. A second roughly 6 to 12 cycle PCR used barcoded and J-beta primers. Per-sample output comprised a minimum of 3 million paired-end reads containing CDR3. TCRdb ran MiXCR on the 5' RACE reads and lists one entry per CDR3 protein. The repertoire holds about 930,000 distinct CDR3 sequences, about 27% seen once, with roughly a tenth in the top ten. Whole-study results and caveats: Significant beta diversity loss was already apparent by age roughly 44, declining roughly linearly.

CDR3 length: 16 residues. From germline, CDR1 is SGDLS and CDR2 YYNGEE. J gave up 11 bases and V 4 bases, and 13 bases lay outside the gene matches. Remarks on this clonotype: Antigen unknown.

A further study also used this sample, focusing on T cells of mothers and their children. As that study records: At a rate of 1.5 ug per 15 ul, cDNA synthesis received all of the extracted RNA.

Source material: blood. This rearrangement joins TRBV9 to TRBJ2-1; TRBD2 aligns across 12 bases. This receptor was identified in a woman in her forties in good health. This CDR3 is CASSFPLAGGSNKQFF. DNA for the CDR3: TGTGCCAGCAGCTTTCCCCTAGCGGGGGGGTCGAATAAGCAGTTCTTC.